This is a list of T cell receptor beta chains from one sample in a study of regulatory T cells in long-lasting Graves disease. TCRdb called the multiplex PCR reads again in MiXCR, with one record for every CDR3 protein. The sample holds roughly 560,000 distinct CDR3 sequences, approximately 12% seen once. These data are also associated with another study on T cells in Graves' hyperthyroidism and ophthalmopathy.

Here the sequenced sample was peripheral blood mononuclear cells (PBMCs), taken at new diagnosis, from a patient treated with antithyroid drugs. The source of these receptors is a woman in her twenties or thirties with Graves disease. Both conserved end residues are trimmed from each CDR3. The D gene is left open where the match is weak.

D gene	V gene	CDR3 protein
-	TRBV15	ATSREWHGENEKLF
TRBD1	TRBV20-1	SALRGEGAQPQH
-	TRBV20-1	SANRLGRSSYEQY
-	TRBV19	ASSTGATEAF
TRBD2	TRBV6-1	ASSHGTSGRISDTQY
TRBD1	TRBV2	ASLGQTRGQPQH
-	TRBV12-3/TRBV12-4	ASSPQRVGYRTEAF
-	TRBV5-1	ASSLGHRDPNTGELF
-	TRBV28	ASSLYHTQRETQY
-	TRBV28	ASRKPLGHSLPRGNTIY
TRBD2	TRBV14	ASSLMSSGSDEQY
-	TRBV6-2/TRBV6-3	ASTWVTGYYGYT
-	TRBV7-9	ASSFPGSRGEKLF
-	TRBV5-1	ASSLARDGPTNTGELF
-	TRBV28	ASRKTGLGTEAF
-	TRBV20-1	SARDPGGPNYGYT
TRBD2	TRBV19	ASSSIRTSGENEQF
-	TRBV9	ASSVGGETEAF
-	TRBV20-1	SARAFYSRQETQY
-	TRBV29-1	SVEWTDEKLF
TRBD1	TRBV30	AWILGDRASF
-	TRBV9	ASSVVGPPTGELF
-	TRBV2	ASKILGDTGELF
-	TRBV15	ATSRQDNEAF